The 20 T cell receptor beta chains below all came from one sample that was sequenced in a study of T cells expressing NK-cell markers. Each CDR3 protein gets one entry in TCRdb, which reprocessed the 5' RACE reads and gives no DNA. The sample holds just under 7,500 distinct CDR3 sequences. Sequenced sample: blood T cells: a sorted CD56 or NKG2C T cell subset, CD4+ or CD8+ T cells, or bulk PBMC T cells (not recorded which). The receptors here all came from a man aged 18-70 years in good health.

This clonotype is medium-sized by frequency. CDR3 amino acids: CATSDWGNEQFF. The chain uses TRBV24-1 and TRBJ2-1; the TRBD1 assignment by TCRdb is unverifiable without DNA. Per germline, CDR1 KGHDR and CDR2 SFDVKD. The CDR3 loop spans 12 amino acids.

V gene TRBV4-2 combines with J gene TRBJ2-1; the TCRdb call, TRBD2, lacks DNA for checking. The germline gives CDR1 LGHNA, CDR2 YNFKEQ. CDR3 length: 16 residues. The CDR3 loop reads CASSLDSSGSYNEQFF.

The chain couples TRBV20-1 to TRBJ1-3. The CDR3 is 16 residues long. Germline CDR1 reads DFQATT; CDR2 reads SNEGSKA (reference sequence). The CDR3 sequence is CSATLLRGSPGNTIYF.

V and J are TRBV7-6 and TRBJ2-3; TCRdb indicates TRBD2, and absent DNA this call remains unverified. Per germline, CDR1 SGHVS and CDR2 FNYEAQ. The CDR3 contains 19 residues. The CDR3 sequence is CASSGELAGAPQATDTQYF.

CDR3: CSASAYNYGYTF. The rearrangement uses TRBV20-1 and TRBJ1-2. This CDR3 spans 12 amino acids. CDR1 is DFQATT and CDR2 is SNEGSKA in the germline V gene (reference sequence).

V and J are TRBV6-1 and TRBJ1-1. CDR3 size: 16 residues. Germline V gives CDR1 MNHNS, CDR2 SASEGT. CDR3 region: CASSEPPGSKVTEAFF.

V and J are TRBV12-3 or TRBV12-4 and TRBJ2-2; no DNA is available, so the TRBD1 call from TCRdb remains unchecked. The CDR3 totals 15 residues. CDR3 protein: CASSLSGGGTGELFF.

This chain links TRBV20-1 with TRBJ1-4. Germline CDR1 is DFQATT and CDR2 is SNEGSKA (reference sequence). This CDR3 is built from 14 residues. The CDR3 loop is CSARDRPRGEKLFF.

The chain links TRBV7-2 to TRBJ1-3. This CDR3 is built from 13 residues. CDR1 is SGHTA, CDR2 FQGNSA, per germline. The CDR3 is CASSLQSGNTIYF.

The CDR3 region is CASSQDGTIAADTQYF. The chain has TRBV4-1 and TRBJ2-3; the D gene TCRdb calls, TRBD2, cannot be checked with no DNA. The CDR3 sequence is 16 residues long. Looked up from germline, CDR1 is MGHRA and CDR2 is YSYEKL.

The chain is built from TRBV6-1 and TRBJ2-7; TCRdb designates TRBD2, a call that cannot be tested without DNA. The germline gives CDR1 MNHNS, CDR2 SASEGT. CDR3 length: 15 amino acids. The CDR3 here is CASSEASSGGYEQYF.

V is TRBV12-3 or TRBV12-4 and J is TRBJ2-7. There are 11 residues in the CDR3. CDR3 loop: CASSKADEQYF.

This clonotype counts as medium-sized (0.01 to 0.1%) by frequency. The CDR3 sequence: CSARTRRGLPYEQYF. The chain couples TRBV20-1 to TRBJ2-7; TCRdb's D call of TRBD1 is untestable without DNA. Per the germline V gene, CDR1 is DFQATT and CDR2 is SNEGSKA (reference sequence). There are 15 residues in the CDR3.

The chain uses TRBV20-1 and TRBJ1-6; TCRdb gives TRBD1 as the D gene, but with no DNA this cannot be confirmed. CDR3 size: 14 residues. CDR1 and CDR2 (germline): DFQATT, SNEGSKA (reference sequence). CDR3 amino acids: CSASRSGVDSPLHF.

The chain joins TRBV15 to TRBJ2-3; TCRdb's D gene call, TRBD2, goes unchecked for lack of DNA. This CDR3 comprises 18 residues. Looked up from germline, CDR1 is LNHNV and CDR2 is YYDKDF (reference sequence). The CDR3 protein is CATSSPTGTSGGADTQYF.

The V call is TRBV5-6, the J call TRBJ1-5. The CDR3 runs to 14 residues. CDR1 and CDR2 from the germline V gene are SGHDT and YYEEEE. CDR3 protein: CASSLLGRNQPQHF.

Its frequency marks this clonotype as medium-sized. The genes are TRBV2 and TRBJ2-7; TCRdb returns TRBD1, unconfirmable since there is no DNA. This CDR3 comprises 11 residues. CDR1 is SNHLY and CDR2 is FYNNEI in the germline V gene. The CDR3: CASRGHYEQYF. Combining the CDR3 with reference TRBV2 and TRBJ2-7 gives the whole variable domain EPEVTQTPSHQVTQMGQEVILRCVPISNHLYFYWYRQILGQKVEFLVSFYNNEISEKSEIFDDQFSVERPDGSNFTLKIRSTKLEDSAMYFCASRGHYEQYFGPGTRLTVT.

The J gene is TRBJ2-7, the V gene TRBV6-2 or TRBV6-3. This CDR3 region has 13 residues. Germline V gene data show CDR1 as MNHEY and CDR2 as SVGEGT. This chain's CDR3 is CASSYSEINEQYF.

This chain uses TRBV6-5 with TRBJ2-7; TCRdb proposes TRBD1, but this gene call is untestable without DNA. Germline V gene lookup returns CDR1 MNHEY and CDR2 SVGAGI. CDR3 length: 15 amino acids. The CDR3 protein is CASSWGQEGGYEQYF.

Frequency places this clonotype as medium-sized. This sequence joins TRBV6-6 and TRBJ2-5. This CDR3 region has 13 residues. The germline CDR1 and CDR2 sequences are MNHNY and SVGAGI (reference sequence). The CDR3 loop reads CASSYEPQETQYF.